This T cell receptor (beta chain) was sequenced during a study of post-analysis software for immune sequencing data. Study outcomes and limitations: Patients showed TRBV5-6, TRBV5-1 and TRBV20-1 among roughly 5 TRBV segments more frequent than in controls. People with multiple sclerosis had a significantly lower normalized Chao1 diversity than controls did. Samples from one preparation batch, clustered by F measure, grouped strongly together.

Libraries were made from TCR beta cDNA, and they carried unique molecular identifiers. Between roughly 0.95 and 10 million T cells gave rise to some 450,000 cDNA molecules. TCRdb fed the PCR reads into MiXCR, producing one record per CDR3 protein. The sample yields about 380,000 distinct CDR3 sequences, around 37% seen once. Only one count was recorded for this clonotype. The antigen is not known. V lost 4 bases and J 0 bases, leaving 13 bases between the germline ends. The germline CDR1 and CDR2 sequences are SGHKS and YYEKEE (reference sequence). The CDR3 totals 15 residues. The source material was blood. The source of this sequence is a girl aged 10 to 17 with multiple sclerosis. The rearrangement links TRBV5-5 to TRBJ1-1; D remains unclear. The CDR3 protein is CASSAGRFMNTEAFF. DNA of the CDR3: TGTGCCAGCAGCGCGGGCCGATTCATGAACACTGAAGCTTTCTTT.